This TCR beta chain comes out of a study of lymphopenia after photon versus proton radiotherapy (dated by TCRdb to between 2018 and 2021). In the study overall: Photon and proton radiation therapy were compared by the study for their immunological effects in patients with gastrointestinal tumors who developed high-grade lymphopenia. A cohort of around 21 patients with gastrointestinal tumors who received either photon or proton therapy and subsequently developed lymphopenia was included. The goal of the study was to characterize the differences between the two radiation modalities in how they affect the immune system. Findings and caveats that apply to the study as a whole: The survival association was assessed only in patients who died, and the authors presented better survival with proton therapy as a possibility rather than a demonstrated result. Proton-treated patients stayed relatively stable during treatment, while photon-treated patients lost naive T cells and TCR diversity and gained effector/memory populations. Among patients across the cohort who died, overall survival time showed an inverse correlation with a larger post-nadir drop in TCR diversity. After the lymphocyte count nadir, repertoires from photon-treated patients showed oligoclonal expansion, particularly of CD8+ Temra cells, and this expansion drove the decline in diversity.

Counted from cysteine to phenylalanine, this CDR3 has 13 amino acids. Solely the CDR3 DNA is kept, with 39 bases framed from the first base. The CDR1 and CDR2 encoded by the germline V gene are SGHRS and YFSETQ. Between the V and J ends, shortened by 0 bases and 6 bases respectively, the junction contains 9 bases. Library prep was done by the immunoSEQ multiplex PCR assay. T cell repertoires were profiled by deep sequencing of rearranged TCR beta loci, alongside multiparametric flow cytometry. In its TCRdb copy, this immuneACCESS table keeps in-frame sequences only and misses some clones. Where compared with another copy, unresolved V genes explain less than half of these, and the others have no known cause. This sample is represented by around 53,000 clones; over 70% of them were singletons. The top ten clonotypes cover 25% to 30% of the sample. This clone was seen only once. It lacks a known antigen. Base qualities are not recorded, but no much larger clone differs from it by a single base.

The sample was peripheral blood, taken from a patient treated with photon-based radiotherapy. In this chain, TRBV5-1 is recombined with TRBJ2-5; the D element might be TRBD1 or TRBD2, as each aligns at 6 bases. The sequence was obtained from a man between 50 and 59 years old with gastric cancer. The sequenced DNA is TGCGCCAGCAGCTTGGGGGGGGCCCAGACCCAGTACTTC. Translated, it gives CASSLGGAQTQYF.